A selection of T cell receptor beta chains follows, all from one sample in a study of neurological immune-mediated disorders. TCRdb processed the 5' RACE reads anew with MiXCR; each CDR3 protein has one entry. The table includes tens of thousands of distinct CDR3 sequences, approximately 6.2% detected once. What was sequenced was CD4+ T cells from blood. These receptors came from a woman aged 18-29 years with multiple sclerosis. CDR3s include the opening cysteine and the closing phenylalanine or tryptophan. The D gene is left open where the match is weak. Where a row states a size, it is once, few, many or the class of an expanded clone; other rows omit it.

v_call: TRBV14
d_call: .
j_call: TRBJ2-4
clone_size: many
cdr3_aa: CASSQELAKNIQYF
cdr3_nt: TGTGCCAGCAGCCAAGAGCTAGCCAAAAACATTCAGTACTTC

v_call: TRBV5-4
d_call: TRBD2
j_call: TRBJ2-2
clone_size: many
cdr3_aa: CASSLSKSGGLMAGELFF
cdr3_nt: TGTGCCAGCAGCTTGAGTAAATCGGGGGGATTGATGGCCGGGGAGCTGTTTTTT

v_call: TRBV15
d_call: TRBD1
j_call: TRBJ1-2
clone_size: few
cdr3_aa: CATSRIRDSLLGYTF
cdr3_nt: TGTGCCACCAGCAGAATCCGGGACAGCCTGCTAGGCTACACCTTC

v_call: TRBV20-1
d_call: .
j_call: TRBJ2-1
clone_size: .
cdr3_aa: CSARGVESHEQFF
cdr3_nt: TGCAGTGCTAGAGGGGTAGAAAGCCATGAGCAGTTCTTC

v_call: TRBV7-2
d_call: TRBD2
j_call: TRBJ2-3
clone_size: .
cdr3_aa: CASSPTSGGLLDTQYF
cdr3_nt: TGTGCCAGCAGCCCCACTAGCGGGGGGTTGTTAGATACGCAGTATTTT

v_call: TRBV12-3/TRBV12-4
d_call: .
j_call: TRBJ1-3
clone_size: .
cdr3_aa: CASRPGADTGNTIYF
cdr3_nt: TGTGCCAGCAGGCCCGGAGCCGACACTGGAAACACCATATATTTT

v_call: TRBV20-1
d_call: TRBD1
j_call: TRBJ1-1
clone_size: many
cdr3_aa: CSATSGTGGAGTEAFF
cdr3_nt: TGCAGTGCTACCTCCGGGACAGGGGGCGCGGGCACTGAAGCTTTCTTT

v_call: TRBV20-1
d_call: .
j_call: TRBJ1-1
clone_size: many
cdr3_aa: CSGRHRGGPDTEAFF
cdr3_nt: TGCAGTGGACGGCACCGGGGGGGCCCTGACACTGAAGCTTTCTTT

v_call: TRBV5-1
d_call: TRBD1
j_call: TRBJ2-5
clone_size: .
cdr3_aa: CASDEGQGRETQYF
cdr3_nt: TGCGCCAGTGACGAGGGACAGGGTCGAGAGACCCAGTACTTC

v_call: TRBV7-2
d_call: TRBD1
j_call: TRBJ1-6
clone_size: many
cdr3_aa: CASSYRDRENYSPLHF
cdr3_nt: TGTGCCAGCAGCTACCGGGACAGGGAAAATTATTCACCCCTCCACTTT

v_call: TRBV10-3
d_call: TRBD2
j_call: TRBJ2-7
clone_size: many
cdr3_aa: CAIQGGLETHEQYF
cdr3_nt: TGTGCCATTCAAGGGGGACTAGAAACCCACGAGCAGTACTTC

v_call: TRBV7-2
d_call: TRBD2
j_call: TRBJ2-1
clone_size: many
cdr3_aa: CASSPRYGGWTYSYNEQFF
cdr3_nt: TGTGCCAGCAGCCCTCGGTACGGGGGGTGGACCTACTCCTACAATGAGCAGTTCTTC

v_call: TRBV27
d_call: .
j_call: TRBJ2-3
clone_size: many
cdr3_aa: CASSLSRQYSTDTQYF
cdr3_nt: TGTGCCAGCAGTTTATCGCGACAGTACTCCACAGATACGCAGTATTTT

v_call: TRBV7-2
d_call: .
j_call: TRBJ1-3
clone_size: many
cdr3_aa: CASSLGDASGARGNTIYF
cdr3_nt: TGTGCCAGCAGCTTAGGCGATGCGTCGGGGGCGCGTGGAAACACCATATATTTT

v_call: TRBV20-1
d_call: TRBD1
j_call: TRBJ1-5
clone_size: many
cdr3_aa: CSARDRQGAVSNQPQHF
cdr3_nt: TGCAGTGCTAGAGATCGACAGGGGGCAGTTAGCAATCAGCCCCAGCATTTT

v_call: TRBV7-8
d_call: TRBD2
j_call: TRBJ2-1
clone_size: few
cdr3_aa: CASSRPGLDPVPQFF
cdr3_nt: TGTGCCAGCAGCCGGCCGGGACTAGACCCGGTTCCCCAGTTCTTC

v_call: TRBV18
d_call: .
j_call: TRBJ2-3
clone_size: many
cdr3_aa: CASSPSGDTQYF
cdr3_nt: TGTGCCAGCTCACCATCGGGGGATACGCAGTATTTT

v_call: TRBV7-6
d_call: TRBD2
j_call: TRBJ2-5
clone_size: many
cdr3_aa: CASIPTGGVQETQYF
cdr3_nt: TGTGCCAGCATACCAACTGGGGGGGTCCAAGAGACCCAGTACTTC

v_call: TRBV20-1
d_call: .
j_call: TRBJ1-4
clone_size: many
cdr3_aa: CSARERSGREKLFF
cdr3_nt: TGCAGTGCTAGAGAAAGATCCGGGCGGGAAAAACTGTTTTTT

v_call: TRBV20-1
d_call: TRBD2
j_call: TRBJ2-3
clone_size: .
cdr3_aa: CSAREGGWDTQYF
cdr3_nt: TGCAGTGCTAGAGAGGGAGGGTGGGATACGCAGTATTTT

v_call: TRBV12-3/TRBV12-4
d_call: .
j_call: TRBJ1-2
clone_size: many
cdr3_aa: CASSRNQGGYTF
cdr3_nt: TGTGCCAGCAGCCGGAATCAAGGGGGCTACACCTTC

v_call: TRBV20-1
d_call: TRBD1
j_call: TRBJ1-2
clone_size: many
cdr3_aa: CSASSDRAYGYTF
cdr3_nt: TGCAGTGCTAGCTCGGACAGGGCCTATGGCTACACCTTC

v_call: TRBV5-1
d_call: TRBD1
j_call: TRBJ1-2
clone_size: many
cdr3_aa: CASSLAPGGDYGYTF
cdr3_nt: TGCGCCAGCAGCTTGGCCCCAGGGGGCGACTATGGCTACACCTTC

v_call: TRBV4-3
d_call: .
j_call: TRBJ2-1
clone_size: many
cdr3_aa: CASSQGAARYNEQFF
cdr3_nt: TGCGCCAGCAGCCAAGGGGCAGCGAGATACAATGAGCAGTTCTTC

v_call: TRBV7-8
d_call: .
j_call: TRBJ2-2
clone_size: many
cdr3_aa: CASSQENTGELFF
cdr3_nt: TGTGCCAGCAGCCAAGAAAACACCGGGGAGCTGTTTTTT

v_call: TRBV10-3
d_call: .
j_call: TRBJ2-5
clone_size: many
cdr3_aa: CAISELEGETQYF
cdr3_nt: TGTGCCATCAGTGAACTGGAGGGGGAGACCCAGTACTTC

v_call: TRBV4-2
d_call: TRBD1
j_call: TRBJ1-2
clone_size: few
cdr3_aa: CASSQDRDRSAYGYTF
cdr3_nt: TGTGCCAGCAGCCAGGATCGGGACAGGAGCGCCTATGGCTACACCTTC

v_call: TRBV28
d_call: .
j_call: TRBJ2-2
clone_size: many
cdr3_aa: CASSLMGRGPRTGELFF
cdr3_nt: TGTGCCAGCAGCCTTATGGGCCGGGGCCCTCGGACCGGGGAGCTGTTTTTT

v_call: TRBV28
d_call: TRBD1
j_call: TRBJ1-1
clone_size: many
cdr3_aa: CASSPGQGATRAFF
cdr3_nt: TGTGCCAGCAGTCCGGGACAGGGGGCTACGAGGGCTTTCTTT

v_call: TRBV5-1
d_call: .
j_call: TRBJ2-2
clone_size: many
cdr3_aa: CASSFGTLNTGELFF
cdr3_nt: TGCGCCAGCAGCTTTGGGACTCTTAACACCGGGGAGCTGTTTTTT

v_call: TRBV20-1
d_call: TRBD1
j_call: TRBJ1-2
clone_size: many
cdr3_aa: CSAGEAGGGYTF
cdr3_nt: TGCAGTGCCGGGGAGGCAGGGGGCGGCTACACCTTC

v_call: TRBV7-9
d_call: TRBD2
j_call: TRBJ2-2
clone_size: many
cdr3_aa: CASSSRGLAGAETNTGELFF
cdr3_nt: TGTGCCAGCAGCTCTAGGGGACTAGCGGGAGCCGAAACTAACACCGGGGAGCTGTTTTTT

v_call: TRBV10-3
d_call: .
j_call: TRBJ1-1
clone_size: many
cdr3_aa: CAISESHGGPNTEAFF
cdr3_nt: TGTGCCATCAGTGAGTCACACGGGGGACCGAACACTGAAGCTTTCTTT

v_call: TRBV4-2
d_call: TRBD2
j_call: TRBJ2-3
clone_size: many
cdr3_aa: CASSQDSRVAGLTDTQYF
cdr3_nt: TGTGCCAGCAGCCAAGATTCCAGGGTAGCGGGGCTCACAGATACGCAGTATTTT

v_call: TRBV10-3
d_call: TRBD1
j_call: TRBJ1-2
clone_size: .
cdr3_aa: CAIRGGDSEVYGYTF
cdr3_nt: TGTGCCATCAGAGGGGGGGACAGTGAAGTCTATGGCTACACCTTC

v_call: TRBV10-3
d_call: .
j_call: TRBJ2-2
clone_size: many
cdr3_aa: CAISEAVVIGELFF
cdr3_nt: TGTGCCATCAGTGAGGCGGTAGTTATCGGGGAGCTGTTTTTT

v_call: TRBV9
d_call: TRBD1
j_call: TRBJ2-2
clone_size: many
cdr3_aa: CASSVSRSGTGGSDGELFF
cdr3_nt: TGTGCCAGCAGCGTAAGCCGGTCCGGGACAGGGGGCTCGGACGGGGAGCTGTTTTTT

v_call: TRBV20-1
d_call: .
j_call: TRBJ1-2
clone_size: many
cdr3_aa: CSAIKTGPLAF
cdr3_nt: TGCAGTGCTATTAAGACGGGACCTTTGGCCTTC

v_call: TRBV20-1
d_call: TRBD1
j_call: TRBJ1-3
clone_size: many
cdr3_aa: CSARREDRAFGNTIYF
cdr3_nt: TGCAGTGCTAGGAGAGAGGACAGGGCGTTTGGAAACACCATATATTTT

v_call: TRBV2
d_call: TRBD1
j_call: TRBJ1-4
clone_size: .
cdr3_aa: CASSEEDRVFEKLFF
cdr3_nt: TGTGCCAGCAGTGAAGAAGACAGGGTTTTTGAAAAACTGTTTTTT

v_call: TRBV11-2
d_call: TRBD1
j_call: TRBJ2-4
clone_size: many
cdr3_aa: CASSLGGQAGNIQYF
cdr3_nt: TGTGCCAGCAGCTTAGGGGGACAGGCCGGGAACATTCAGTACTTC

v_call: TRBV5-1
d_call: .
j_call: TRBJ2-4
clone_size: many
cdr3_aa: CARHPKITLTLGAKNIQYF
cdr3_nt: TGCGCCAGGCACCCTAAGATCACACTGACCCTTGGAGCCAAAAACATTCAGTACTTC

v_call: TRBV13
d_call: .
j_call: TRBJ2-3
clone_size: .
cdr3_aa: CARSVRELVKTDTQYF
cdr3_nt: TGTGCCAGAAGCGTGAGGGAGTTGGTCAAGACAGATACGCAGTATTTT

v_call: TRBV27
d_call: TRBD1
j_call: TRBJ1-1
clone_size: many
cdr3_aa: CASSNRQGVGNTEAFF
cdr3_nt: TGTGCCAGCAGTAATCGACAGGGGGTCGGGAACACTGAAGCTTTCTTT

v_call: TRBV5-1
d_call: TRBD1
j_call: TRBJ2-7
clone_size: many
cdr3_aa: CASSSALQGVMYEQYF
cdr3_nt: TGCGCCAGCAGCTCGGCTTTGCAGGGGGTCATGTACGAGCAGTACTTC

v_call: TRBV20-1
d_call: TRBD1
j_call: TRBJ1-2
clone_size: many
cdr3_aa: CSARDSGQGLSYGYTF
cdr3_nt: TGCAGTGCTAGAGATTCCGGACAGGGCTTGTCCTATGGCTACACCTTC

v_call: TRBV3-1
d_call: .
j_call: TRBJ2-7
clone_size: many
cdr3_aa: CASSPTQYEQYF
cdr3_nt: TGTGCCAGCAGCCCGACGCAGTACGAGCAGTACTTC

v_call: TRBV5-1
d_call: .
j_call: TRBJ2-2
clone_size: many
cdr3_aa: CASSFRGDGTGELFF
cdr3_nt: TGCGCCAGCAGCTTCAGGGGAGATGGCACCGGGGAGCTGTTTTTT

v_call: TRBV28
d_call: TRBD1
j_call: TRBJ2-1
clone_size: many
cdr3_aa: CASRTRQGSPNEQFF
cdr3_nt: TGTGCCAGCAGAACCCGACAGGGGTCCCCCAATGAGCAGTTCTTC

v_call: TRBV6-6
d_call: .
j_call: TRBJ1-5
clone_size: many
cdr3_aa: CASSYSRSGGRSNQPQHF
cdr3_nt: TGTGCCAGCAGTTACTCGAGGTCCGGGGGAAGGAGCAATCAGCCCCAGCATTTT

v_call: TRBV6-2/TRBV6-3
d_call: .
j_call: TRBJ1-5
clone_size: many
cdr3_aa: CASRIDSGNQPQHF
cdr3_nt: TGTGCCAGCAGAATTGACAGTGGGAATCAGCCCCAGCATTTT

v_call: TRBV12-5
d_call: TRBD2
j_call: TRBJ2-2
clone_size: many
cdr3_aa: CASGFGTSGRNTGELFF
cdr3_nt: TGTGCTAGTGGTTTTGGGACTAGCGGGAGGAACACCGGGGAGCTGTTTTTT

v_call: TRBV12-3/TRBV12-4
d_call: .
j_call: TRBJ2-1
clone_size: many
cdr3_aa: CASSSNRDSHNEQFF
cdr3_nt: TGTGCCAGCAGTTCCAACCGGGACTCCCACAATGAGCAGTTCTTC